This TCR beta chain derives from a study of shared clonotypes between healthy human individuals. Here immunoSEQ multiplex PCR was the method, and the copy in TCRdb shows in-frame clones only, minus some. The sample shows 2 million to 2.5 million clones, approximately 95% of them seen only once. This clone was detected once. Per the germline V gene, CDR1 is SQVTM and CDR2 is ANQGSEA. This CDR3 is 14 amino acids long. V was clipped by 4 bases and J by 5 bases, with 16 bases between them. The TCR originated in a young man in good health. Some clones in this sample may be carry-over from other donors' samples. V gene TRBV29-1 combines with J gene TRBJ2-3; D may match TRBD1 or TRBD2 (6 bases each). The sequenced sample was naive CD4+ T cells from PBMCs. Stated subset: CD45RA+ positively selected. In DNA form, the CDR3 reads TGCAGCGTTGCGGGGCAGGGGCGGGAAGATACGCAGTATTTT. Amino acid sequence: CSVAGQGREDTQYF.